This TCR beta chain was documented in a study of tumor-infiltrating lymphocytes in primary liver carcinoma. Findings and limits, study-wide: Only about 8-25% of top clones were detected in all five tumor regions.

In regard to this clonotype: What it binds is unknown.

With roughly 500 ng total RNA as template and a constant-region primer, TCR beta cDNA was made. The TCR beta library was amplified through three nested multiplex PCR rounds in a modified ARM-PCR procedure. In the first two PCR rounds, TRBV1-TRBV30 forward primers were paired with a C-beta reverse primer, and each round lasted around 10 cycles. Via MiXCR, TCRdb re-called the multiplex PCR reads, giving one row per CDR3 protein. The sample consists of about 110,000 distinct CDR3 sequences, about 68% of them appearing once. From unsorted bulk tissue weighing 20-30 mg, DNA and RNA were co-extracted. Patients' primary liver carcinoma was surgically resected. Germline V gene lookup returns CDR1 ENHRY and CDR2 SYGVKD. Trimming cost V 6 bases and J 10 bases, with 22 bases left between them. This CDR3 has 16 residues.

The chain has TRBV10-3 and TRBJ1-6; possibly TRBD1 for D (6 bases). The TCR originated in a woman in her sixties or seventies with primary liver carcinoma and hepatitis B virus infection. Specimen: liver tumor tissue from sampling region 1. Subset in this sample: tumor region T1, superior pole. The CDR3 is CAIRGSNTGSGSPLHF. In nucleotides, the CDR3 is TGTGCCATCAGAGGGTCCAACACAGGGTCGGGCTCACCCCTCCACTTT.